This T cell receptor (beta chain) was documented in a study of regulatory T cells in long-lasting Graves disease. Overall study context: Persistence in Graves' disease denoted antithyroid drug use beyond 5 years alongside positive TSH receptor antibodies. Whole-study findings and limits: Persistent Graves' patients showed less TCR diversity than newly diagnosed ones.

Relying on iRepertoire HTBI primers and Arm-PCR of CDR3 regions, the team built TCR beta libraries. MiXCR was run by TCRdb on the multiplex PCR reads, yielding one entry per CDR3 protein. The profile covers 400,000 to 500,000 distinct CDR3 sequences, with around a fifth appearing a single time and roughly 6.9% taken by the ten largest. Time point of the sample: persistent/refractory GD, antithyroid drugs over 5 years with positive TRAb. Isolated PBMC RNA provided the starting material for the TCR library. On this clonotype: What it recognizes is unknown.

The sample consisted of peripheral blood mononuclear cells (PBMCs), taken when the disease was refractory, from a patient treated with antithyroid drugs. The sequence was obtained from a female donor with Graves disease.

For the CDR3, the DNA is TGTGCCAGCAGCCCTCAGACTGCCAGTGACGAGACCCAGTACTTC. Protein product: CASSPQTASDETQYF. The V and J genes are TRBV3-1 and TRBJ2-5, with no clear D. The length of the CDR3 is 15 residues. Trimming removed 4 bases from V and 5 bases from J, with 17 bases in between. CDR1 is LGHDT, CDR2 YNNKEL, per germline (reference sequence).